This T cell receptor (beta chain) was profiled in a study of CD8+ T cells in alopecia areata. Looking at the study overall: A regimen of oral tofacitinib, 5 to 10 mg twice daily, was given to treated patients. Study conclusions and caveats: Clonality in the scalp and expanded CD8+ clones ranked among the top 100 were significantly decreased by tofacitinib.

Treatment in this sample: oral pan-JAK inhibitor, 5-10 mg twice daily. Extraction of RNA preceded its reverse transcription into cDNA, which served as the sequencing template. Profiling relied on immunoSEQ multiplex PCR, and the TCRdb table lists in-frame clones only, not all of them. This sample has 150,000 to 200,000 clones, with 60% found just once. This clone occurred a few times. What it binds is unknown. Trimming removed 6 bases from V and 2 bases from J, with 8 bases in between. This CDR3 is built from 13 residues. Germline CDR1 MGHDK, CDR2 SYGVNS. The material sequenced was CD4+ T cells sorted from blood, taken at week 24, from a patient treated with tofacitinib. The chain has TRBV25-1 and TRBJ1-5; the D gene is possibly TRBD1 (6 bases). This receptor was obtained from a human donor with alopecia areata. CDR3 loop: CASRGQGNQPQHF. CDR3 DNA: TGTGCCAGCAGGGGACAAGGCAATCAGCCCCAGCATTTT.